Reported below is one T cell receptor (beta chain). The V and J ends lost 7 bases and 3 bases, in that order; junction bases with no gene match: 8. Germline V gene sequence: CDR1 LNHDA, CDR2 SQIVND (reference sequence). The CDR3 runs 14 residues. The entry originates in a study of blood T cell repertoires in COVID-19. Study-wide background: Nucleic acid was either cDNA or gDNA, and it came from T cells, B-cell-depleted T cells, or PBMCs.

In the original analysis: For nucleated cells, counts were estimated from reference gene primer amplification. Measured with immunoSEQ multiplex PCR; TCRdb has only the in-frame clones, and not every one. V and J calls and clone size are copied from that table; D and trimming were computed from the DNA. The table has 35,000 to 40,000 clones, approximately 90% seen once; the top ten hold approximately 5%. The chain uses TRBV19 and TRBJ1-1, with 7 bases that match TRBD1. Sequenced: peripheral blood. The receptor's source is a man in his fifties or sixties with COVID-19, enrolled during active disease. CDR3 DNA sequence: TGTGCCAGTACTAAGGGGGCGATATACACTGAAGCTTTCTTT. Its protein product is CASTKGAIYTEAFF. Supplemented by reference TRBV19 and TRBJ1-1, the full variable domain reads DGGITQSPKYLFRKEGQNVTLSCEQNLNHDAMYWYRQDPGQGLRLIYYSQIVNDFQKGDIAEGYSVSREKKESFPLTVTSAQKNPTAFYLCASTKGAIYTEAFFGQGTRLTVV.